This T cell receptor (beta chain) was profiled in a study of T cell repertoires in cytomegalovirus infection. Study background: Recently identified HLA-C-restricted and well-studied HLA-B-restricted CMV epitopes were used.

TCRdb used MiXCR to reprocess the reads, holding one entry per CDR3 protein. There are hundreds of thousands of distinct CDR3 sequences in the sample; around a third occur only once, and roughly 20% lies in the top ten. Germline assignment: CDR1 MNHEY and CDR2 SVGEGT. The V gene lost 6 bases and the J gene lost 0 bases, with 27 bases spanning the gap. The CDR3 totals 20 residues. This clonotype has just a few counts. Its specificity is unknown. Sequences were derived from cultured PBMCs, sampled from culture after CMV antigen stimulation. This chain connects TRBV6-2 or TRBV6-3 to TRBJ2-4; no clear D gene. This receptor was identified in a human donor in good health (CMV status not recorded). Some clones in this sample may be carry-over from other donors' samples. DNA for the CDR3: TGTGCCAGCAGCTCCACGCCACGAAGTCCTTCTTTACTAGCCAAAAACATTCAGTACTTC. Its translation is CASSSTPRSPSLLAKNIQYF.